This TCR beta chain was observed in a study of Ad26.COV2.S vaccination and SARS-CoV-2 variants. As for the study in general: Once or twice, 56 days apart, Ad26.COV2.S was delivered intramuscularly.

Treatment given: roughly 19 received Ad26.COV2.S at low or high dose, single or two shots; roughly five received placebo; per-sample allocation not given. After the first vaccine or placebo injection, samples were drawn on day 63. Donor was an adult aged 18-55 years in Boston. This CDR3 is built from 16 residues. V trimming: 0 bases; J trimming: 4 bases; junction bases outside the gene matches: 4. Germline V gene data show CDR1 as MGHRA and CDR2 as YSYEKL. Here immunoSEQ multiplex PCR was the method, and the copy in TCRdb shows in-frame clones only, minus some. The sample holds a few hundred thousand clones, 80% to 95% seen once. General study results and limits: The TCR breadth and depth analyses may have produced an underestimate of total T cell responses.

As concerns this clone: Antigen: not known.

This chain uses TRBV4-1 with TRBJ1-3; 9 positions match TRBD1. This sequence was found in a person between 18 and 59 years old who received the Ad26.COV2.S COVID-19 vaccine or a placebo. Sequencing used peripheral blood, obtained in a trial of Ad26.COV2.S vaccine versus placebo. The CDR3 sequence is CASSQEGTGSGNTIYF. CDR3 nucleotide sequence: TGCGCCAGCAGCCAAGAAGGGACAGGGAGCGGAAACACCATATATTTT.